The clone carrying this T cell receptor beta chain was observed a few times. Its antigen remains unidentified. This sample stems from a study of T cell repertoires in cytomegalovirus infection. Study-wide results and limits: It was HLA-C-restricted CMV-specific TCR beta clonotypes that dominated the response ex vivo.

TCRdb re-derived calls from the reads in MiXCR, one entry per CDR3 protein. The profile shows about 900,000 distinct CDR3 sequences, around 32% of them singletons. Between the trimmed V and J ends, which lost 7 bases and 7 bases, there was a span of 17 bases. CDR1 SNHLY and CDR2 FYNNEI come from the germline V gene. CDR3 length: 14 residues. The sequenced sample was cultured CD8+ T cells from PBMCs, obtained from culture after CMV antigen stimulation. This chain joins TRBV2 and TRBJ2-1, with D uncertain. The TCR originated in a human donor in good health (CMV status not recorded). Some clones in this sample may be carry-over from other donors' samples. The CDR3 DNA is TGTGCCAGCAAGGTGGTCATGATGGGGAATGAGCAGTTCTTC. This encodes CASKVVMMGNEQFF. The full variable domain, completed using reference TRBV2 and TRBJ2-1, is EPEVTQTPSHQVTQMGQEVILRCVPISNHLYFYWYRQILGQKVEFLVSFYNNEISEKSEIFDDQFSVERPDGSNFTLKIRSTKLEDSAMYFCASKVVMMGNEQFFGPGTRLTVL.